The 25 T cell receptor beta chains in this list originate from one sample, sequenced in a study of OX40 agonist ivuxolimab in advanced cancers. Profiled with immunoSEQ multiplex PCR; TCRdb holds only in-frame clones, not every one. Here the sample spans tens of thousands of clones, approximately 84% being singletons. This specimen was CD4+ or CD8+ T cells sorted from blood, taken in a trial of the OX40 agonist ivuxolimab. The receptor set was obtained from an adult with an advanced solid tumor such as melanoma, head and neck, liver or kidney cancer.

The V gene is TRBV11-2, the J gene TRBJ2-7, with D perhaps being TRBD1 or TRBD2 (6 bases each). This CDR3 has 17 residues. The V gene lost 0 bases and the J gene lost 1 base, with 16 bases spanning the gap. Germline values: CDR1 SGHAT, CDR2 FQNNGV. Here the CDR3 reads CASSLDLGSGASYEQYF. The CDR3 DNA sequence: TGTGCCAGCAGCTTAGATCTTGGGTCGGGGGCTTCCTACGAGCAGTACTTC.

The V gene is TRBV5-1, the J gene TRBJ2-7; 8 positions match TRBD1. J gave up 0 bases and V 4 bases, and 6 bases lay outside the gene matches. This CDR3 has 15 amino acids. Germline V gene data show CDR1 as SGHRS and CDR2 as YFSETQ. CDR3 in amino acids: CASSVGQEVSYEQYF. CDR3 DNA sequence: TGCGCCAGCAGCGTGGGACAGGAAGTCTCCTACGAGCAGTACTTC.

The J gene is TRBJ1-2, the V gene TRBV9; possibly TRBD1 for D (5 bases). This CDR3 contains 16 residues. V lost 4 bases to trimming and J lost 4 bases, with 20 bases between them. CDR1 SGDLS and CDR2 YYNGEE come from the germline V gene. CDR3: CASSPTPVGGTYGYTF. The CDR3 coding sequence is TGTGCCAGCAGCCCGACACCGGTTGGGGGAACCTATGGCTACACCTTC.

This chain connects TRBV6-6 to TRBJ2-7, with 10 bases identical to TRBD2. V lost 8 bases, J lost 7 bases, and 11 bases stayed unmatched. CDR3 length: 14 amino acids. Germline CDR1 is MNHNY and CDR2 is SVGAGI (reference sequence). This CDR3 reads CASGASGGLNEQYF. As DNA, the CDR3 is TGTGCCAGCGGAGCTAGCGGGGGATTGAATGAGCAGTACTTC.

The chain combines TRBV7-2 with TRBJ2-3; 11 bases match TRBD2. The CDR3 consists of 15 residues. Per germline, CDR1 SGHTA and CDR2 FQGNSA. V was clipped by 4 bases and J by 3 bases; unmatched bases: 3. The DNA of the CDR3 is TGTGCCAGCAGCTACGGGACTAGCGGAACAGATACGCAGTATTTT. Its protein is CASSYGTSGTDTQYF.

The chain joins TRBV4-2 to TRBJ1-1; D unresolved. Germline CDR1 reads LGHNA; CDR2 reads YNFKEQ. Trimming cost V 4 bases and J 3 bases, with 21 bases left between them. There are 17 residues in the CDR3. In DNA, the CDR3 is TGTGCCAGCAGCCCCGAGGAGAGTTATGGCACTTACACTGAAGCTTTCTTT. Its translation: CASSPEESYGTYTEAFF.

This clone was seen a few times. V usage is TRBV5-1 and J usage is TRBJ1-1, with D possibly matching TRBD1 (6 bases). This CDR3 has 14 amino acids. The V end lost 1 base, the J end lost 1 base, and 8 bases lay between the germline ends. Germline V lookup: CDR1 SGHRS, CDR2 YFSETQ. The CDR3 DNA follows: TGCGCCAGCAGCTTGTCAGGGGCGAACACTGAAGCTTTCTTT. As protein: CASSLSGANTEAFF. Drawing the rest from reference TRBV5-1 and TRBJ1-1, the complete variable domain is KAGVTQTPRYLIKTRGQQVTLSCSPISGHRSVSWYQQTPGQGLQFLFEYFSETQRNKGNFPGRFSGRQFSNSRSEMNVSTLELGDSALYLCASSLSGANTEAFFGQGTRLTVV.

The chain links TRBV7-3 to TRBJ2-7; D is unclear. Germline CDR1 and CDR2: SGHTA and FQGTGA. Trimming stripped 1 base from V and 3 bases from J, with 13 bases between. The CDR3 extends over 15 amino acids. The CDR3 protein is CASSLNSVGGYEQYF. DNA for the CDR3: TGTGCCAGCAGCTTAAATTCGGTGGGCGGCTACGAGCAGTACTTC.

The chain joins TRBV2 to TRBJ2-1; D unclear. Germline V gene sequence: CDR1 SNHLY, CDR2 FYNNEI. This CDR3 has 16 residues. V was cut by 6 bases and J by 0 bases, with 15 bases left in between. Here the CDR3 DNA reads TGTGCCAGCAGCATCTCGGACGGTGGCTCCTACAATGAGCAGTTCTTC. Translating gives CASSISDGGSYNEQFF.

This chain uses TRBV18 with TRBJ2-3, with 10 bases identical to TRBD2. Germline lookup yields CDR1 KGHSH and CDR2 LQKENI. V lost 2 bases to trimming and J lost 4 bases; unmatched junction nucleotides: 3. The CDR3 runs to 15 residues. The CDR3 protein is CASSPGAGGADTQYF. The CDR3 region has the DNA TGTGCCAGCTCACCAGGAGCGGGAGGGGCAGATACGCAGTATTTT.

The chain carries TRBV25-1 and TRBJ1-2; D not certain. The V gene lost 8 bases and the J gene lost 7 bases, with 14 bases spanning the gap. Germline lookup yields CDR1 MGHDK and CDR2 SYGVNS. The CDR3 covers 12 residues. Here the CDR3 DNA reads TGTGCCAGCCGAAAGTCGATCGGTGGCTACACCTTC. This codes for CASRKSIGGYTF.

The chain joins TRBV11-2 to TRBJ2-7; 10 nucleotides align to TRBD2. With V trimmed by 4 bases and J by 2 bases, 5 bases remained unmatched. The CDR3 is 15 amino acids. CDR1 is SGHAT and CDR2 is FQNNGV in the germline V gene. The CDR3 region has the DNA TGTGCCAGCAGCTCAACTAGCGGGACCGCCTACGAGCAGTACTTC. Translated, it gives CASSSTSGTAYEQYF.

This sequence joins TRBV18 and TRBJ1-1, with D perhaps matching TRBD1 (6 bases). The V end lost 2 bases, the J end lost 0 bases, and 10 bases lay between the germline ends. The CDR3 totals 15 residues. The V gene's germline CDR1 is KGHSH and CDR2 LQKENI. CDR3 loop: CASSPLGALNTEAFF. CDR3 sequence (DNA): TGTGCCAGCTCACCATTGGGGGCTTTGAACACTGAAGCTTTCTTT.

The chain carries TRBV27 and TRBJ1-5; no clear D. Trimming shortened V by 8 bases and J by 9 bases, and 17 bases separated the two germline ends. Germline V CDR1 and CDR2: MNHEY, SMNVEV (reference sequence). The CDR3 runs to 13 residues. CDR3 loop: CASDPLRPMPQHF. The CDR3 region has the DNA TGTGCCAGCGACCCACTACGACCCATGCCCCAGCATTTT.

The chain recombines TRBV5-4 with TRBJ2-5, with D uncertain. Trimming pared 0 bases from V and 3 bases from J, leaving 3 bases between. The CDR3 totals 12 residues. From germline, CDR1 is SGHNT and CDR2 YYREEE (reference sequence). CDR3: CASSLEKETQYF. The CDR3 DNA is TGTGCCAGCAGCTTGGAGAAAGAGACCCAGTACTTC.

This clone was picked up a small number of times. The V gene is TRBV4-2, the J gene TRBJ1-2; no firm D call. Germline lookup yields CDR1 LGHNA and CDR2 YNFKEQ. CDR3 length equals 15 residues. V was pared by 1 base and J by 2 bases, with 11 bases between. The CDR3 bases are TGTGCCAGCAGCCAAGTCACGGACTCGAACTATGGCTACACCTTC. Its translation is CASSQVTDSNYGYTF.

The rearrangement links TRBV9 to TRBJ2-5; TRBD2 might be the D (6 bases). This CDR3 is built from 14 residues. The germline gives CDR1 SGDLS, CDR2 YYNGEE. V lost 1 base, J lost 3 bases, and 10 bases lay in between. The CDR3 coding sequence is TGTGCCAGCAGCGTAAACGCGGGAAAAGAGACCCAGTACTTC. This codes for CASSVNAGKETQYF.

The V gene is TRBV4-3, the J gene TRBJ2-3; 9 nucleotides agree with TRBD1. V shed 3 bases and J 14 bases; nucleotides not matched to a gene: 9. CDR3 size: 13 residues. Germline loops: CDR1 LGHNA, CDR2 YSLEER. The CDR3 sequence: CASSQGGTGPPYF. The CDR3 DNA reads as TGCGCCAGCAGCCAGGGTGGGACAGGGCCCCCGTATTTT.

The V call is TRBV6-5, the J call TRBJ1-4, with D unclear. This CDR3 spans 16 amino acids. The V and J ends lost 0 bases and 0 bases respectively, with 8 bases between them. CDR1 MNHEY and CDR2 SVGAGI come from the germline V gene. As DNA, the CDR3 is TGTGCCAGCAGTTACTCGGGCCAACCAACTAATGAAAAACTGTTTTTT. Translation: CASSYSGQPTNEKLFF.

Concerning this clone itself: Its ends do not fully match the called genes, so a read error is possible. This chain uses TRBV7-3 with TRBJ1-6; TRBD1 is a possible D gene (5 bases). The CDR3 is 15 residues long. The germline V gene encodes CDR1 SGHTA and CDR2 FQGTGA. This chain's CDR3 is CASSLDRGNNSPPHF. Written as DNA, the CDR3 is TGTGCCAGCAGCTTAGATCGGGGGAATAATTCACCCCCCCACTTT. Full variable domain (remainder filled in from reference TRBV7-3 and TRBJ1-6): GAGVSQTPSNKVTEKGKYVELRCDPISGHTALYWYRQSLGQGPEFLIYFQGTGAADDSGLPNDRFFAVRPEGSVSTLKIQRTERGDSAVYLCASSLDRGNNSPPHFGNGTRLTVT.

The genes are TRBV7-3 and TRBJ2-7; a possible D gene is TRBD2 (6 bases). V was cut by 11 bases and J by 0 bases, with 23 bases left in between. Germline values: CDR1 SGHTA, CDR2 FQGTGA. CDR3 length: 16 amino acids. CDR3 protein: CAEPKAEIAASYEQYF. In nucleotides, the CDR3 is TGTGCCGAACCGAAGGCTGAAATAGCGGCCTCCTACGAGCAGTACTTC.

The count of this clone is one. The chain uses TRBV7-2 and TRBJ2-7; possibly TRBD2 for D (7 bases). The CDR3 loop spans 14 amino acids. The germline CDR1 and CDR2 sequences are SGHTA and FQGNSA. Trimming took 5 bases from V and 2 from J, leaving 13 bases between them. CDR3 region: CASSRGGTPYEQYF. In DNA, the CDR3 is TGTGCCAGCAGCAGGGGGGGGACCCCCTACGAGCAGTACTTC. Full variable domain (missing parts from reference TRBV7-2 and TRBJ2-7): GAGVSQSPSNKVTEKGKDVELRCDPISGHTALYWYRQSLGQGLEFLIYFQGNSAPDKSGLPSDRFSAERTGGSVSTLTIQRTQQEDSAVYLCASSRGGTPYEQYFGPGTRLTVT.

V usage is TRBV5-6 and J usage is TRBJ1-2; TRBD1 aligns across 9 bases. Germline-derived CDR1 and CDR2 are SGHDT and YYEEEE. The CDR3 extends over 15 amino acids. V lost 0 bases, J lost 7 bases, and 7 bases stayed unmatched. Here the CDR3 DNA reads TGTGCCAGCAGCTTGGAGGTGGGACAGGGATTTGGCTACACCTTC. This codes for CASSLEVGQGFGYTF. The full variable domain, its missing parts supplied by reference TRBV5-6 and TRBJ1-2, is DAGVTQSPTHLIKTRGQQVTLRCSPKSGHDTVSWYQQALGQGPQFIFQYYEEEERQRGNFPDRFSGHQFPNYSSELNVNALLLGDSALYLCASSLEVGQGFGYTFGSGTRLTVV.

The chain combines TRBV9 with TRBJ1-6, with D possibly matching TRBD1 (5 bases). V dropped 4 bases and J dropped 8 bases, with 10 bases sitting between them. Germline-derived CDR1 and CDR2 are SGDLS and YYNGEE. This CDR3 region has 13 residues. CDR3 DNA: TGTGCCAGCAGCTCTCAGACAGATTCACCCCTCCACTTT. Translated: CASSSQTDSPLHF.

The rearrangement uses TRBV9 and TRBJ1-6; D is unresolved. The V and J ends lost 3 bases and 7 bases respectively, with 14 bases between them. CDR3 length: 15 amino acids. Germline lookup yields CDR1 SGDLS and CDR2 YYNGEE. As DNA, the CDR3 is TGTGCCAGCAGCGCTAACCCCGCGGGGAATTCACCCCTCCACTTT. The encoded protein is CASSANPAGNSPLHF.